This entry is about one T cell receptor (beta chain). As yet, its antigen is unknown. This sample was taken from a study of blood T cells in healthy people across ages. Findings of the study overall: In these data, TCR beta diversity tracked strongly with naive T cell percentage. Among T cells, TCR beta diversity per million cells dropped roughly linearly as age rose.

Samples each yielded at least 5.5 micrograms of total RNA. A J-beta primer mix and a sample-barcoded 5' primer were used in a second PCR of about 6 to 12 cycles. Per-sample output comprised a minimum of 2.5 million paired-end reads containing CDR3. TCRdb ran MiXCR on the 5' RACE reads and lists one entry per CDR3 protein. The sample lists around 2 million distinct CDR3 sequences; around 40% were seen once. V was pared by 7 bases and J by 0 bases, with 15 bases between. Germline CDR1 reads DFQATT; CDR2 reads SNEGSKA (reference sequence). CDR3 size: 15 residues. The TCR originated in a human donor in good health. The J gene is TRBJ2-2, the V gene TRBV20-1, with D perhaps matching TRBD1 or TRBD2 (7 bases each). The sequenced sample consisted of blood. The CDR3 sequence: CSVQGGTANTGELFF. CDR3 nucleotides: TGCAGTGTTCAGGGGGGGACTGCGAACACCGGGGAGCTGTTTTTT.